This passage covers 18 T cell receptor beta chains from one sample sequenced in a study of blood T cell repertoires in COVID-19. The method was immunoSEQ multiplex PCR; TCRdb's version includes in-frame clones alone and lacks a portion of them. The table lists under 55,000 clones, around three quarters of them singletons. Source material: peripheral blood. These receptor sequences come from a man aged 65-85 years with acute or convalescent COVID-19.

The gene calls are TRBV5-4 and TRBJ2-5, with D perhaps TRBD2 (5 bases). The CDR3 spans 14 residues. Germline CDR1 and CDR2: SGHNT and YYREEE (reference sequence). Trimming took 4 bases from V and 4 from J, leaving 14 bases between them. The CDR3 DNA is TGTGCCAGCAGCCCGAAGAGACTACCAGAGACCCAGTACTTC. Residues: CASSPKRLPETQYF.

V and J are TRBV7-2 and TRBJ1-5, with TRBD1 as a possible D gene (5 bases). Germline V gene data show CDR1 as SGHTA and CDR2 as FQGNSA. With 1 base removed from V and 7 bases from J, the gap between germline ends came to 8 bases. The CDR3 totals 13 residues. Here the CDR3 reads CASSLGRVQPQHF. The DNA of the CDR3 is TGTGCCAGCAGCTTAGGCAGGGTACAGCCCCAGCATTTT.

This clone occurred once. The chain combines TRBV5-4 with TRBJ1-2; TRBD1 matches at 7 bases. This CDR3 spans 13 amino acids. Germline V gene lookup returns CDR1 SGHNT and CDR2 YYREEE (reference sequence). The trim removed 4 bases at V and 3 bases at J, leaving 3 bases unmatched. The CDR3 is CASSRDSHYGYTF. In nucleotides, the CDR3 is TGTGCCAGCAGCAGGGACAGCCACTATGGCTACACCTTC.

As DNA, the CDR3 is TGTGCCAGCAGTTTCGGACAGGGGGAATACAATGAGCAGTTCTTC. This gives the protein CASSFGQGEYNEQFF. This chain joins TRBV7-2 and TRBJ2-1; 10 nucleotides match TRBD1. The CDR3 consists of 15 residues. V lost 6 bases to trimming and J lost 4 bases; unmatched junction nucleotides: 6. Germline V gives CDR1 SGHTA, CDR2 FQGNSA.

This chain uses TRBV18 with TRBJ2-7; 11 bases map to TRBD1. Germline-derived CDR1 and CDR2 are KGHSH and LQKENI. This CDR3 is built from 15 residues. Trimming took 6 bases from V and 2 from J; bases not matched to a gene: 6. This chain's CDR3 is CASSRTGGRTYEQYF. The DNA for the CDR3 is TGTGCCAGCTCGCGGACAGGGGGCAGGACCTACGAGCAGTACTTC.

The genes are TRBV7-3 and TRBJ2-1; 9 bases map to TRBD1. CDR1 is SGHTA and CDR2 is FQGTGA in the germline V gene. V shed 5 bases, J shed 7 bases, and the junction held 6 bases outside the gene matches. The CDR3 is 14 amino acids. This CDR3 reads CASSPGQGPNEQFF. Written as DNA, the CDR3 is TGTGCCAGCAGCCCGGGACAGGGCCCGAATGAGCAGTTCTTC.

The CDR3 sequence: CASKGNANTEAFF. CDR3 coding DNA: TGTGCCAGCAAGGGGAACGCGAACACTGAAGCTTTCTTT. This chain joins TRBV25-1 and TRBJ1-1; tentative D call: TRBD1 (5 bases). V lost 7 bases and J 1 base, leaving 10 bases between the germline ends. The CDR3 sequence is 13 residues long. Germline assignment: CDR1 MGHDK and CDR2 SYGVNS. Together with reference TRBV25-1 and TRBJ1-1, the CDR3 gives the full variable domain: EADIYQTPRYLVIGTGKKITLECSQTMGHDKMYWYQQDPGMELHLIHYSYGVNSTEKGDLSSESTVSRIRTEHFPLTLESARPSHTSQYLCASKGNANTEAFFGQGTRLTVV.

The chain carries TRBV12-3 or TRBV12-4 and TRBJ1-4; D is possibly TRBD1 (6 bases). This CDR3 contains 13 residues. V lost 4 bases and J lost 10, with 13 bases in between. The CDR3, as DNA: TGTGCCAGCAGTTCGGACAGTATAGGAAAACTGTTTTTT. Its translation is CASSSDSIGKLFF.

The chain combines TRBV28 with TRBJ1-2, with D maybe TRBD1 (6 bases). Looked up from germline, CDR1 is MDHEN and CDR2 is SYDVKM. The CDR3 consists of 12 residues. The ends were cut back, 10 bases at V and 7 bases at J, with 16 bases in the middle. The CDR3 coding sequence is TGTGCCAACGGACGGTCAGGGGTTGGCTACACCTTC. It codes for CANGRSGVGYTF.

The gene calls are TRBV7-3 and TRBJ2-2, with 7 bases aligning to TRBD1. Germline values: CDR1 SGHTA, CDR2 FQGTGA. The CDR3 has 16 residues. After removal of 2 bases from V and 4 bases from J, the junction contained 7 bases not matched to a gene. CDR3 nucleotide sequence: TGTGCCAGCAGCTTAGCAGGGGGTCTGGGCACCGGGGAGCTGTTTTTT. Translating it yields CASSLAGGLGTGELFF. Full variable domain (missing parts from reference TRBV7-3 and TRBJ2-2): GAGVSQTPSNKVTEKGKYVELRCDPISGHTALYWYRQSLGQGPEFLIYFQGTGAADDSGLPNDRFFAVRPEGSVSTLKIQRTERGDSAVYLCASSLAGGLGTGELFFGEGSRLTVL.

The V gene is TRBV27, the J gene TRBJ1-1; D might be TRBD1 (6 bases). V lost 4 bases, J lost 4 bases, and 13 bases lay in between. Germline CDR1 is MNHEY and CDR2 is SMNVEV (reference sequence). CDR3 length: 14 residues. CDR3 sequence reads: CASSSKGGLTEAFF. The CDR3 nucleotides are TGTGCCAGCAGTTCCAAGGGGGGGCTCACTGAAGCTTTCTTT.

This clone showed up just once. V is TRBV11-2 and J is TRBJ1-4; D is perhaps TRBD1 (5 bases). Between the trimmed V and J ends, which lost 6 bases and 7 bases, there was a span of 15 bases. Germline-derived CDR1 and CDR2 are SGHAT and FQNNGV. This CDR3 is 14 amino acids long. This CDR3 reads CASSYQGGAEKLFF. In DNA, the CDR3 is TGTGCCAGCAGTTACCAGGGTGGGGCTGAAAAACTGTTTTTT.

This clone was recorded once. This chain joins TRBV3-1 (or the pseudogene TRBV3-2) and TRBJ2-7, with 11 bases matching TRBD2. In germline, CDR1 is LGHDT, CDR2 YNNKEL (reference sequence). Germline trimming cut 7 bases from V and 2 bases from J; bases unmatched to any gene: 1. The length of the CDR3 is 13 residues. CDR3: CASTTSGTYEQYF. The CDR3 DNA reads TGTGCCAGCACGACTAGCGGGACCTACGAGCAGTACTTC.

V usage is TRBV7-2 and J usage is TRBJ1-2; 7 bases agree with TRBD1. Germline-derived CDR1 and CDR2 are SGHTA and FQGNSA. V trimming: 3 bases; J trimming: 3 bases; junction bases outside the gene matches: 4. The CDR3 is made up of 14 amino acids. CDR3 loop: CASSFQGGDYGYTF. CDR3 nucleotide sequence: TGTGCCAGCAGCTTCCAGGGGGGTGACTATGGCTACACCTTC.

The DNA of the CDR3 is TGTGCCAGCACCGGGACTAGCGGGTACACAGATACGCAGTATTTT. Translated: CASTGTSGYTDTQYF. This chain connects TRBV2 to TRBJ2-3; TRBD2 matches 12 bases. J lost 2 bases, V lost 7 bases, and 4 bases had no gene match. Germline loops: CDR1 SNHLY, CDR2 FYNNEI. The CDR3 length is 15 residues.

The V gene is TRBV6-7, the J gene TRBJ2-1, with TRBD2 matching 13 bases. TRBV6-7 is sorted into the ORF group, with uncertain function. J was trimmed by 6 bases and V by 5 bases; bases with no gene match: 4. The CDR3 is 15 amino acids. CDR3 loop: CASSHTSGRGNEQFF. The CDR3 DNA is TGTGCCAGCAGTCATACTAGCGGGAGGGGCAATGAGCAGTTCTTC.

This rearrangement joins TRBV5-1 to TRBJ2-1; maybe TRBD1 (6 bases). CDR1 and CDR2 (germline): SGHRS, YFSETQ. This CDR3 region has 15 residues. V was clipped by 0 bases and J by 2 bases, with 9 bases between them. CDR3 DNA: TGCGCCAGCAGCTTGGGGTCAGGGGCCTACAATGAGCAGTTCTTC. Translating gives CASSLGSGAYNEQFF.

This chain uses TRBV4-1 with TRBJ1-1, with 7 bases that match TRBD1. CDR3 length equals 15 residues. The V gene end was trimmed by 2 bases and the J gene end by 5 bases; junction bases not matched to a gene: 8. CDR1 and CDR2 from the germline V gene are MGHRA and YSYEKL. In DNA form, the CDR3 reads TGCGCCAGCAGCCAAAATACAGGGGCAGGGACTGAAGCTTTCTTT. Protein sequence: CASSQNTGAGTEAFF.